This paragraph covers one T cell receptor beta chain sequence. Its antigen specificity is not known. Reading from cysteine to phenylalanine, the CDR3 counts 15 amino acids. The protein alone is recorded here. CDR1 and CDR2 are drawn from the germline V gene: SGHTA, FQGNSA. Library prep was done by 5' RACE. Each TCR library was prepared from 3,000 to 4,500 ng of total RNA. For each sample, cDNA was synthesized in eight separate reactions using SMARTScribe reverse transcriptase. During cDNA synthesis, template switching introduced unique molecular identifiers that contained a 6-nucleotide sample barcode. Amplification of TCRalpha and TCRbeta cDNA involved two nested PCRs of 16 and 9 cycles, and each PCR was followed by bead purification. Before amplification, cDNA was treated with uracil DNA-glycosylase and purified using the QIAquick PCR purification kit. The second PCR added Illumina TruSeq-compatible adapters along with sample-specific barcodes. TapeStation and Qubit were used to check library quality and concentration, and 4 to 6 ng of each library went into the pool. The pooled libraries were sequenced with 2 x 100 bp reads and custom sequencing primers on an Illumina HiSeq2500 single-index Rapid Run. Regarding the original processing steps: MiGEC version 1.2.6 was used for UMI-based consensus assembly, which corrected PCR and sequencing errors. MiXCR version 2.1.1 was used for V(D)J alignment, clonotype assembly and CDR3 extraction. Normalisation of gene usage, clonotype sharing and MAIT/NKT TCR abundance was achieved by analysing the top 1000, 10 000 and 20 000 clonotypes per sample. After downsampling to 27 000 UMIs, diversity was calculated as the inverse Simpson index using the vegan R package. Paired Mann-Whitney U tests were applied to discordant twin pairs, with Benjamini-Hochberg correction for multiple testing. With the reads reprocessed by TCRdb, a single entry stands for each CDR3 protein sequence and no DNA is reported. The V and J calls come from TCRdb's annotation, not from the publication. In this sample's table one finds over 350,000 distinct CDR3 sequences. The top ten hold just over 2.5% of the sample.

From each donor, a roughly 2.4 ml peripheral blood sample was collected into PAXgene tubes and kept at -80 degrees C. Without T cell sorting, total RNA was isolated from whole blood using the PAXgene blood miRNA kit on an automated QIAcube. Deep TCRalpha and TCRbeta repertoire profiling with unique molecular barcoding was performed on peripheral blood of monozygotic twin pairs concordant or discordant for inflammatory bowel disease. For every twin pair, smoking habits were documented, and each individual was categorised as a current, former or never smoker. The sample comes from a study of monozygotic twins with inflammatory bowel disease (dated by TCRdb to between 2018 and 2021). Regarding the research as a whole: In total, 28 monozygotic twin pairs made up the full study: 19 Danish pairs, all IBD-discordant, plus nine German pairs, of which four were IBD-concordant and five were IBD-discordant. The search for disease-associated traits relied mainly on comparing IBD patients with their genetically identical healthy co-twins within discordant pairs. Each individual had, on average, about 151 000 unique TCRalpha sequences and 181 000 unique TCRbeta sequences available for analysis. Points the paper makes about the study in general: The results gave no support for a single strong signal or clonotype linked to IBD. Background noise and inter-individual variability may have been introduced into the repertoires by the differing immunosuppressive treatments among patients. Different T cell subtypes could not be distinguished in the analysis. Fewer clonotypes were shared with other individuals by IBD patients than by healthy twins, most markedly in patients showing signs of disease activity. IBD patients had lower TCRbeta repertoire diversity, measured by the inverse Simpson index, than their healthy co-twins. Repertoire similarity did not differ between concordant and discordant twins, which could be due to limited statistical power.

The clonotype was recovered from a human donor with ulcerative colitis or Crohn's disease, or a healthy co-twin of an affected twin (not recorded which). The chain uses TRBV7-2 and TRBJ2-5; the TCRdb call, TRBD1, lacks DNA for checking. The sample taken for sequencing was blood. The CDR3 has the sequence CASSLVGTTKETQYF. The CDR3 plus the reference TRBV7-2 and TRBJ2-5 genes for the other parts give the full variable domain: GAGVSQSPSNKVTEKGKDVELRCDPISGHTALYWYRQSLGQGLEFLIYFQGNSAPDKSGLPSDRFSAERTGGSVSTLTIQRTQQEDSAVYLCASSLVGTTKETQYFGPGTRLLVL.